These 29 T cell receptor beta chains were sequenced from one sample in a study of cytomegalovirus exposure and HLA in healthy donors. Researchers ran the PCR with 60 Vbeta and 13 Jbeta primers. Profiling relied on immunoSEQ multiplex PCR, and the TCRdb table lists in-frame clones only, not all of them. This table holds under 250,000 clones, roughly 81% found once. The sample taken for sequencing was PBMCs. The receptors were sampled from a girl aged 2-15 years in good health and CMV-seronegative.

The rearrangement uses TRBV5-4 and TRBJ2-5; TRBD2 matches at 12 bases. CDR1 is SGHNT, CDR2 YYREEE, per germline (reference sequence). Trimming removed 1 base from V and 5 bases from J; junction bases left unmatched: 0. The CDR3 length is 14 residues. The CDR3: CASSLLAGGETQYF. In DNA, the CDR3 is TGTGCCAGCAGCTTGCTAGCGGGAGGGGAGACCCAGTACTTC.

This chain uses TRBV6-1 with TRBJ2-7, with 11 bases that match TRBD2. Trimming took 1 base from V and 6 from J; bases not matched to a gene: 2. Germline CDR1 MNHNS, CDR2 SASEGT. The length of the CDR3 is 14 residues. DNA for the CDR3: TGTGCCAGCAGTGAAGGCGGACTAGCGGGCGAGCAGTACTTC. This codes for CASSEGGLAGEQYF.

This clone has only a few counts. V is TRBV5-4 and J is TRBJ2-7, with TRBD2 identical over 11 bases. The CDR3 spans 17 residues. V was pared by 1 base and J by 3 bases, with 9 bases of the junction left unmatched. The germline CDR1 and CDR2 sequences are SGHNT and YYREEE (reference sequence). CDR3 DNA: TGTGCCAGCAGCTTGAACCTAGCGGGAGGATCCTTCTACGAGCAGTACTTC. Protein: CASSLNLAGGSFYEQYF. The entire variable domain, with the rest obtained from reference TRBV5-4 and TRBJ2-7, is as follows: ETGVTQSPTHLIKTRGQQVTLRCSSQSGHNTVSWYQQALGQGPQFIFQYYREEENGRGNFPPRFSGLQFPNYSSELNVNALELDDSALYLCASSLNLAGGSFYEQYFGPGTRLTVT.

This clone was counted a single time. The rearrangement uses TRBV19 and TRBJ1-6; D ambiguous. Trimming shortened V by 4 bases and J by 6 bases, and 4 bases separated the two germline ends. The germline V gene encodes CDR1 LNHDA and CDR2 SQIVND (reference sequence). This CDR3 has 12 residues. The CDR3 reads CASSTRNSPLHF. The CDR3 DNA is TGTGCCAGTAGTACCCGTAATTCACCCCTCCACTTT.

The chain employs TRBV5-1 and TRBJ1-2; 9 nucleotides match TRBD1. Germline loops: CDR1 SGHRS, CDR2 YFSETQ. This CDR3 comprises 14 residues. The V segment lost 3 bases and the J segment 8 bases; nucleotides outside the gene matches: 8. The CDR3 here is CASSYRDRVFGYTF. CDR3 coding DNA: TGCGCCAGCAGCTACCGGGACAGGGTATTCGGCTACACCTTC. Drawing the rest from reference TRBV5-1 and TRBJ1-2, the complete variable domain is KAGVTQTPRYLIKTRGQQVTLSCSPISGHRSVSWYQQTPGQGLQFLFEYFSETQRNKGNFPGRFSGRQFSNSRSEMNVSTLELGDSALYLCASSYRDRVFGYTFGSGTRLTVV.

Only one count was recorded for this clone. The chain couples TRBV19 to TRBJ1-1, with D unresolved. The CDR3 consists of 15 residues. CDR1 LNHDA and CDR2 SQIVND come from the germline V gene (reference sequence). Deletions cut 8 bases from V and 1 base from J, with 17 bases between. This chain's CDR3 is CASYLRQAGNTEAFF. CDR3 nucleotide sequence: TGTGCCAGTTATTTGAGGCAGGCGGGGAACACTGAAGCTTTCTTT.

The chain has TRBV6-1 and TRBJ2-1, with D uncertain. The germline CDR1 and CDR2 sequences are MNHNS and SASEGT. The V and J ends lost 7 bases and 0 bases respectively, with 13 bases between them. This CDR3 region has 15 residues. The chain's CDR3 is CASTSMGSSYNEQFF. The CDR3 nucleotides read TGTGCCAGCACATCGATGGGCAGCTCCTACAATGAGCAGTTCTTC.

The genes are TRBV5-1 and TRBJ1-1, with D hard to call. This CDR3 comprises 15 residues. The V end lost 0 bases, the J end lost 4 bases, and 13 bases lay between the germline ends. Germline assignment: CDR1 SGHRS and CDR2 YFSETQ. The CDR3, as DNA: TGCGCCAGCAGCTTGGTAGATGGCGGGATCACTGAAGCTTTCTTT. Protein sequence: CASSLVDGGITEAFF.

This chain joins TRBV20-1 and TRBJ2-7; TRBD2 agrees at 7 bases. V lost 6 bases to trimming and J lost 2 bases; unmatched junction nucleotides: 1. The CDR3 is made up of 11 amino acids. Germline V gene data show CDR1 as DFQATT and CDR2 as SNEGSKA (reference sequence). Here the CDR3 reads CSAGTTYEQYF. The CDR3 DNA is TGCAGTGCCGGGACTACCTACGAGCAGTACTTC.

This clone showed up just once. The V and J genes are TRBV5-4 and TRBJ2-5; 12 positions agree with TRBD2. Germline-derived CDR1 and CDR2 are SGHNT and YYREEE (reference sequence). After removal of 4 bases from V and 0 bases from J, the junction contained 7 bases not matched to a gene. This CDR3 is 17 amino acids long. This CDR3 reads CASSQQASGRDQETQYF. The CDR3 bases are TGTGCCAGCAGCCAACAAGCTAGCGGGAGGGACCAAGAGACCCAGTACTTC.

For the CDR3, the DNA is TGTGCCAGCAGCTTCCCCGGGACAGGGGACTATGGCTACACCTTC. The encoded protein is CASSFPGTGDYGYTF. The V call is TRBV7-9, the J call TRBJ1-2; 10 bases map to TRBD1. Germline values: CDR1 SEHNR, CDR2 FQNEAQ (reference sequence). The CDR3 has 15 amino acids. With V trimmed by 3 bases and J by 3 bases, 4 bases remained unmatched.

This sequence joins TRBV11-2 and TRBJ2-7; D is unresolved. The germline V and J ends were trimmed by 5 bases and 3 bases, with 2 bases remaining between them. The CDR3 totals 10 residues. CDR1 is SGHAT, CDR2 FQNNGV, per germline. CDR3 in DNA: TGTGCCAGCAGCCTCTACGAGCAGTACTTC. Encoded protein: CASSLYEQYF.

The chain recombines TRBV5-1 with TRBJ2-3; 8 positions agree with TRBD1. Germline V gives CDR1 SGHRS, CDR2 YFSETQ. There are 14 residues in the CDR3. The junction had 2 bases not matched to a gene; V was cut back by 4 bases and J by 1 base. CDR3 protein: CASSKDRGTDTQYF. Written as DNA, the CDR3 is TGCGCCAGCAGCAAGGACAGGGGCACAGATACGCAGTATTTT.

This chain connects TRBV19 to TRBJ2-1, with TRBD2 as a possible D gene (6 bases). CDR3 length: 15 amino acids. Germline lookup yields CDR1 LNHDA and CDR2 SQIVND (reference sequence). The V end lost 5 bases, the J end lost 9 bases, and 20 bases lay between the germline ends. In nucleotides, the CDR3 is TGTGCCAGTAGTGCCCCCGGGACTCGGTTGGCTGAGCAGTTCTTC. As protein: CASSAPGTRLAEQFF.

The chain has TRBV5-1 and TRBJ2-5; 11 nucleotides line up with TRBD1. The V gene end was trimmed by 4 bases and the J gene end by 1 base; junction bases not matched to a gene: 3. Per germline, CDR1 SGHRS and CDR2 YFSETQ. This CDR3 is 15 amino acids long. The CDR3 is CASSRGTGGQETQYF. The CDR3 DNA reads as TGCGCCAGCAGCCGCGGGACAGGGGGCCAAGAGACCCAGTACTTC.

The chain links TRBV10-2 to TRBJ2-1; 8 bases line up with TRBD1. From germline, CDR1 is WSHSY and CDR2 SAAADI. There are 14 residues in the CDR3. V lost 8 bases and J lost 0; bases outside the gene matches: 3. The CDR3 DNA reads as TGCGCCAGCCGGACAGGGTTCTCCTACAATGAGCAGTTCTTC. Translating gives CASRTGFSYNEQFF.

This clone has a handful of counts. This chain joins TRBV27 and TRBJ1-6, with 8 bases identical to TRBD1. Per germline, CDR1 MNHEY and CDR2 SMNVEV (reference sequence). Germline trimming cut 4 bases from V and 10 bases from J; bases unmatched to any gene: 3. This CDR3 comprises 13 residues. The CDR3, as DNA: TGTGCCAGCAGTTCAGGGGGCGACTCACCCCTCCACTTT. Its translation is CASSSGGDSPLHF.

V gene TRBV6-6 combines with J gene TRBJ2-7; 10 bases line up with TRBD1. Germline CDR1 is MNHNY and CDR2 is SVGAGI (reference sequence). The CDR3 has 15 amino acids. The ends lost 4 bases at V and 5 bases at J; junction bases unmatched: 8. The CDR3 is CASSSSDRGVHEQYF. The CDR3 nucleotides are TGTGCCAGCAGTTCCTCGGACAGGGGGGTCCACGAGCAGTACTTC.

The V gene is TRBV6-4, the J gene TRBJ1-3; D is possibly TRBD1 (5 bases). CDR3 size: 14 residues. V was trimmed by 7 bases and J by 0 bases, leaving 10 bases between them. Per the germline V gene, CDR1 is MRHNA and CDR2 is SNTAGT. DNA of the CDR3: TGTGCCAGCACGACAGACAGCTCTGGAAACACCATATATTTT. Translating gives CASTTDSSGNTIYF.

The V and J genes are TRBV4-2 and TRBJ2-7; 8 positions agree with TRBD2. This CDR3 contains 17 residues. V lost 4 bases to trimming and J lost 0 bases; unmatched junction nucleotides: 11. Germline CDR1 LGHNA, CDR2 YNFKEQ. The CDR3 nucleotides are TGTGCCAGCAGCCGCTCCGGGGGGGAGCCCGCCTCCTACGAGCAGTACTTC. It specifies CASSRSGGEPASYEQYF.

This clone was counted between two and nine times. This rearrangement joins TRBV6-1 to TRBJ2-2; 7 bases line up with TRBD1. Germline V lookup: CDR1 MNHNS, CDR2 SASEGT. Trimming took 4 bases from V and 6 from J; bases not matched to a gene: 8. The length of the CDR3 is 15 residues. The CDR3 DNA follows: TGTGCCAGCAGTGGACAGGGAGAACGGTCCGGGGAGCTGTTTTTT. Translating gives CASSGQGERSGELFF.

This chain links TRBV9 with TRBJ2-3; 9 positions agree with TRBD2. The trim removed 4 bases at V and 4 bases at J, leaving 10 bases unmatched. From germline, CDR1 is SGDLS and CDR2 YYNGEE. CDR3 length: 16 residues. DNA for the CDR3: TGTGCCAGCAGCCTCAATAGCGGGGGAGGGGCAGATACGCAGTATTTT. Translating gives CASSLNSGGGADTQYF.

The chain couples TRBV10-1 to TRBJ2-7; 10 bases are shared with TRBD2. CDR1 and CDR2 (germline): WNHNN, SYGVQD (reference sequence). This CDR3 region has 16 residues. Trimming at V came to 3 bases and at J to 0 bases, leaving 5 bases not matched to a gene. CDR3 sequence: CASSEVAGGSSYEQYF. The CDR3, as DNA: TGCGCCAGCAGTGAAGTAGCGGGAGGAAGCTCCTACGAGCAGTACTTC.

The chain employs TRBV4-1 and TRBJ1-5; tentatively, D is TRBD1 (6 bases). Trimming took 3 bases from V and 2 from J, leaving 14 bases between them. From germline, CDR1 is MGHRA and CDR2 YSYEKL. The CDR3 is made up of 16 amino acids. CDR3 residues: CASSQWAEGGNQPQHF. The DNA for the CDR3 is TGCGCCAGCAGCCAGTGGGCAGAGGGGGGCAATCAGCCCCAGCATTTT.

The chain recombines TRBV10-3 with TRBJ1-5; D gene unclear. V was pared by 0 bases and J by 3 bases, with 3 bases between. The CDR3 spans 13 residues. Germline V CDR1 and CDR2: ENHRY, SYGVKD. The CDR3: CAISESYNQPQHF. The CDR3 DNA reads TGTGCCATCAGTGAGTCGTACAATCAGCCCCAGCATTTT.

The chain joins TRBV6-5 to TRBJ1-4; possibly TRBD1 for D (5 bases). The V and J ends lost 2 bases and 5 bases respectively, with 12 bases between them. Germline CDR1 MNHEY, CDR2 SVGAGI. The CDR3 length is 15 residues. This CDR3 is CASSYEAGPNEKLFF. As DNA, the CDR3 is TGTGCCAGCAGTTACGAAGCAGGGCCCAATGAAAAACTGTTTTTT.

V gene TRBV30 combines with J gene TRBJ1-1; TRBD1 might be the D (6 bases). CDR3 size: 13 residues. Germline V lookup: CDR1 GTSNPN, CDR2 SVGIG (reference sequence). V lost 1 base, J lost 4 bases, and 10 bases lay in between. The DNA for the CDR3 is TGTGCCTGGAGTGGACAGGTCACCACTGAAGCTTTCTTT. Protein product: CAWSGQVTTEAFF.

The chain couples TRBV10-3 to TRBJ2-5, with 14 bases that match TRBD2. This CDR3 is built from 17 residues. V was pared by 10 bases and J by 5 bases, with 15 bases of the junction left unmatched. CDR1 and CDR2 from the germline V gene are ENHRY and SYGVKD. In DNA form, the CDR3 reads TGTGCCACCCCAGGGGGGACTAGCGGGAGAGGAGTGGAGACCCAGTACTTC. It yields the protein CATPGGTSGRGVETQYF.

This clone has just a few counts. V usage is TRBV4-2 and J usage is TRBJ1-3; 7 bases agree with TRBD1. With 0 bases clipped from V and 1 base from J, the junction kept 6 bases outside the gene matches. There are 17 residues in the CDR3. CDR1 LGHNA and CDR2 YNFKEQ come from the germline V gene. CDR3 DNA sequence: TGTGCCAGCAGCCAAGATTGGGCAGGGGGATCTGGAAACACCATATATTTT. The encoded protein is CASSQDWAGGSGNTIYF.